This note documents a single TCR beta chain sequence. This entry comes from a study of blood T cell repertoires in COVID-19. Across the study: PBMCs, B-cell-depleted T cells, or T cells were the source of the cDNA or gDNA that made up the material.

V lost 3 bases and J lost 4, with 17 bases in between. CDR1 KGHSH and CDR2 LQKENI come from the germline V gene. This CDR3 comprises 16 residues. Using immunoSEQ multiplex PCR, the repertoire was profiled, and TCRdb retains in-frame clones only, with some absent. The data hold some 40,000 clones, with 87% observed a single time. Sequenced input: peripheral blood. The sequence derives from a man aged 60-69 years with acute or convalescent COVID-19. The chain employs TRBV18 and TRBJ2-3; D remains unclear. CDR3 region: CASSPRNYGSADTQYF. CDR3 nucleotides: TGTGCCAGCTCACCGCGGAACTACGGGTCGGCAGATACGCAGTATTTT.